The subject of this entry is one T cell receptor beta chain. Libraries were prepared by immunoSEQ multiplex PCR; TCRdb keeps only in-frame clonotypes and omits some of them. The sample includes fewer than 700,000 clones, 85% to 90% seen only once; the top ten take about 8.2%. This record belongs to a study of blood T cell repertoires in COVID-19. The CDR3 runs 14 residues. Trimming removed 2 bases from V and 6 bases from J, with 12 bases in between. Germline V lookup: CDR1 SGHNT, CDR2 YYREEE (reference sequence). The sample comprised peripheral blood. This chain connects TRBV5-4 to TRBJ2-1; a weak D match, TRBD2 (7 bases). The TCR originated in a woman aged 45-59 years with COVID-19, enrolled during active disease. CDR3 residues: CASSLGGVRNEQFF. In DNA form, the CDR3 reads TGTGCCAGCAGCTTAGGGGGGGTACGCAATGAGCAGTTCTTC.